Listed below are T cell receptor beta chains from one sample, sequenced in a study of T cell responses to AZD1222 COVID-19 vaccine. Sequencing used immunoSEQ multiplex PCR; TCRdb keeps in-frame clones, though not all of them. The sample has over 95,000 clones; roughly 88% are singletons. Here the sequenced sample was peripheral blood, taken on day 0 of AZD1222 vaccination. These receptors were taken from an adult in good health. The CDR3 runs from the conserved cysteine through the conserved F or W. D genes are given only for firm matches. Size values are once, few and many counts, or a class for expanded clones, and some rows have none.

d_gene: NA; abundance: once; v_gene: TRBV11-2; j_gene: TRBJ1-3; CDR3aa: CASSLDGKAGNTIYF; CDR3nt: TGTGCCAGCAGCTTAGACGGGAAGGCTGGAAACACCATATATTTT
d_gene: TRBD1; abundance: once; v_gene: TRBV30; j_gene: TRBJ1-2; CDR3aa: CAWSVTGTGGNYGYTF; CDR3nt: TGTGCCTGGAGTGTAACCGGGACAGGGGGGAACTATGGCTACACCTTC
d_gene: NA; abundance: NA; v_gene: TRBV9; j_gene: TRBJ1-5; CDR3aa: CASSVQPNQPQHF; CDR3nt: TGTGCCAGCAGCGTACAACCCAATCAGCCCCAGCATTTT
d_gene: TRBD2; abundance: NA; v_gene: TRBV5-1; j_gene: TRBJ2-3; CDR3aa: CASSFGVLAELSTDTQYF; CDR3nt: TGCGCCAGCAGCTTCGGTGTACTAGCGGAGCTTAGCACAGATACGCAGTATTTT
d_gene: TRBD1; abundance: NA; v_gene: TRBV28; j_gene: TRBJ2-7; CDR3aa: CASSSSSPGQGWVGQYF; CDR3nt: TGTGCCAGCAGTTCGTCATCCCCGGGACAGGGATGGGTGGGGCAGTACTTC
d_gene: NA; abundance: NA; v_gene: TRBV11-3; j_gene: TRBJ2-2; CDR3aa: CASSLSDGELFF; CDR3nt: TGTGCCAGCAGCTTGAGTGACGGGGAGCTGTTTTTT
d_gene: TRBD1; abundance: NA; v_gene: TRBV27; j_gene: TRBJ2-2; CDR3aa: CASRTGAGELFF; CDR3nt: TGTGCCAGCAGAACAGGGGCCGGGGAGCTGTTTTTT
d_gene: NA; abundance: NA; v_gene: TRBV9; j_gene: TRBJ2-1; CDR3aa: CASSVSASSYNEQFF; CDR3nt: TGTGCCAGCAGCGTTAGCGCAAGCTCCTACAATGAGCAGTTCTTC
d_gene: TRBD1; abundance: NA; v_gene: TRBV25-1; j_gene: TRBJ2-1; CDR3aa: CASSETTGGKYNEQFF; CDR3nt: TGTGCCAGCAGTGAAACGACAGGGGGAAAATACAATGAGCAGTTCTTC
d_gene: TRBD2; abundance: NA; v_gene: TRBV18; j_gene: TRBJ2-1; CDR3aa: CASSTTPLTGGWNEQFF; CDR3nt: TGTGCCAGCTCGACCACACCTCTAACGGGAGGGTGGAATGAGCAGTTCTTC
d_gene: TRBD1; abundance: NA; v_gene: TRBV28; j_gene: TRBJ2-3; CDR3aa: CASSHRQGWADTQYF; CDR3nt: TGTGCCAGCAGTCATAGACAGGGGTGGGCAGATACGCAGTATTTT
d_gene: NA; abundance: NA; v_gene: TRBV10-3; j_gene: TRBJ1-1; CDR3aa: CAISPSLKGNTEAFF; CDR3nt: TGTGCCATCAGTCCGTCGTTGAAGGGGAACACTGAAGCTTTCTTT
d_gene: NA; abundance: NA; v_gene: TRBV15; j_gene: TRBJ2-1; CDR3aa: CATSRDGAGPQDEQFF; CDR3nt: TGTGCCACCAGCAGAGATGGAGCGGGCCCCCAGGATGAGCAGTTCTTC
d_gene: TRBD2; abundance: NA; v_gene: TRBV4-3; j_gene: TRBJ2-1; CDR3aa: CASSQQLAGDYNEQFF; CDR3nt: TGCGCCAGCAGCCAGCAACTAGCGGGAGACTACAATGAGCAGTTCTTC
d_gene: NA; abundance: NA; v_gene: TRBV21-1; j_gene: TRBJ1-1; CDR3aa: CASKRRMNTEAFF; CDR3nt: TGTGCCAGCAAGAGACGGATGAACACTGAAGCTTTCTTT
d_gene: NA; abundance: NA; v_gene: TRBV5-1; j_gene: TRBJ1-3; CDR3aa: CASSLDGFSGNTIYF; CDR3nt: TGCGCCAGCAGCTTGGACGGGTTCTCTGGAAACACCATATATTTT
d_gene: NA; abundance: NA; v_gene: TRBV7-3; j_gene: TRBJ2-1; CDR3aa: CASSESSIYNEQFF; CDR3nt: TGTGCCAGCAGCGAGAGTTCGATATACAATGAGCAGTTCTTC
d_gene: NA; abundance: NA; v_gene: TRBV7-9; j_gene: TRBJ1-1; CDR3aa: CASSLGQGNTEAFF; CDR3nt: TGTGCCAGCAGCTTAGGGCAGGGGAACACTGAAGCTTTCTTT
d_gene: NA; abundance: NA; v_gene: TRBV5-1; j_gene: TRBJ1-1; CDR3aa: CASSLDSGGWTEAFF; CDR3nt: TGCGCCAGCAGCTTGGATTCGGGAGGTTGGACTGAAGCTTTCTTT
d_gene: NA; abundance: NA; v_gene: TRBV30; j_gene: TRBJ1-3; CDR3aa: CAWMGVESGNTIYF; CDR3nt: TGTGCCTGGATGGGGGTTGAGTCTGGAAACACCATATATTTT
d_gene: NA; abundance: NA; v_gene: TRBV28; j_gene: TRBJ1-3; CDR3aa: CASSFSAPRFSGNTIYF; CDR3nt: TGTGCCAGCAGTTTCTCCGCTCCACGGTTCTCTGGAAACACCATATATTTT
d_gene: TRBD1; abundance: NA; v_gene: TRBV15; j_gene: TRBJ2-2; CDR3aa: CATSPWTGITGELFF; CDR3nt: TGTGCCACCAGCCCATGGACAGGGATCACCGGGGAGCTGTTTTTT
d_gene: NA; abundance: NA; v_gene: TRBV19; j_gene: TRBJ1-1; CDR3aa: CASSIDRWATEAFF; CDR3nt: TGTGCCAGTAGTATAGACCGTTGGGCCACTGAAGCTTTCTTT
d_gene: NA; abundance: NA; v_gene: TRBV6-2/TRBV6-3; j_gene: TRBJ1-2; CDR3aa: CASSYSSRGIDGYTF; CDR3nt: TGTGCCAGCAGTTACTCGAGTCGGGGGATAGATGGCTACACCTTC
d_gene: TRBD1; abundance: NA; v_gene: TRBV5-1; j_gene: TRBJ1-2; CDR3aa: CASSFRTGETNYGYTF; CDR3nt: TGCGCCAGCAGCTTTCGGACAGGGGAAACTAACTATGGCTACACCTTC
d_gene: NA; abundance: NA; v_gene: TRBV4-3; j_gene: TRBJ1-1; CDR3aa: CASSQDYLQGAEAFF; CDR3nt: TGCGCCAGCAGCCAAGATTACCTCCAGGGCGCTGAAGCTTTCTTT
d_gene: NA; abundance: NA; v_gene: TRBV7-2; j_gene: TRBJ1-4; CDR3aa: CASSPWTADSMATNEKLFF; CDR3nt: TGTGCCAGCAGCCCGTGGACAGCCGATTCGATGGCAACTAATGAAAAACTGTTTTTT
d_gene: TRBD2; abundance: once; v_gene: TRBV5-5; j_gene: TRBJ2-3; CDR3aa: CASSLVTSVDTQYF; CDR3nt: TGTGCCAGCAGCTTAGTAACTAGCGTAGATACGCAGTATTTT
d_gene: TRBD1; abundance: NA; v_gene: TRBV18; j_gene: TRBJ2-2; CDR3aa: CASSPGTGGTGELFF; CDR3nt: TGTGCCAGCTCACCAGGGACAGGGGGCACCGGGGAGCTGTTTTTT
d_gene: NA; abundance: once; v_gene: TRBV28; j_gene: TRBJ1-2; CDR3aa: CASSLFAGARSYGYTF; CDR3nt: TGTGCCAGCAGTTTATTTGCAGGGGCGCGGAGCTATGGCTACACCTTC
d_gene: NA; abundance: once; v_gene: TRBV28; j_gene: TRBJ2-7; CDR3aa: CASTLADEQYF; CDR3nt: TGTGCCAGCACATTGGCGGACGAGCAGTACTTC
d_gene: NA; abundance: NA; v_gene: TRBV19; j_gene: TRBJ1-2; CDR3aa: CASSWGLGPNYGYTF; CDR3nt: TGTGCCAGTAGTTGGGGATTAGGCCCGAACTATGGCTACACCTTC
d_gene: NA; abundance: NA; v_gene: TRBV6-1; j_gene: TRBJ1-5; CDR3aa: CASSDRLQRLSNQPQHF; CDR3nt: TGTGCCAGCAGTGATCGCTTACAGAGGCTTAGCAATCAGCCCCAGCATTTT
d_gene: NA; abundance: NA; v_gene: TRBV28; j_gene: TRBJ2-7; CDR3aa: CASSFQMFVEQYF; CDR3nt: TGTGCCAGCAGTTTCCAGATGTTCGTCGAGCAGTACTTC
d_gene: TRBD1; abundance: NA; v_gene: TRBV28; j_gene: TRBJ1-5; CDR3aa: CASSLGTGINQPQHF; CDR3nt: TGTGCCAGCAGTTTGGGGACAGGGATAAATCAGCCCCAGCATTTT
d_gene: NA; abundance: NA; v_gene: TRBV18; j_gene: TRBJ1-1; CDR3aa: CASSQMNTEAFF; CDR3nt: TGTGCCAGCTCACAAATGAACACTGAAGCTTTCTTT
d_gene: TRBD1; abundance: NA; v_gene: TRBV6-4; j_gene: TRBJ2-1; CDR3aa: CASSVDRGPNNEQFF; CDR3nt: TGTGCCAGCAGTGTTGACAGGGGTCCGAACAATGAGCAGTTCTTC
d_gene: NA; abundance: NA; v_gene: TRBV11-2; j_gene: TRBJ1-1; CDR3aa: CASSFAGSHTEAFF; CDR3nt: TGTGCCAGCAGCTTTGCGGGTTCCCACACTGAAGCTTTCTTT
d_gene: NA; abundance: NA; v_gene: TRBV29-1; j_gene: TRBJ2-6; CDR3aa: CSVVSELDSGANVLTF; CDR3nt: TGCAGCGTTGTGTCCGAACTGGACTCTGGGGCCAACGTCCTGACTTTC
d_gene: TRBD1; abundance: NA; v_gene: TRBV6-5; j_gene: TRBJ2-1; CDR3aa: CASSFLRQGTAEQFF; CDR3nt: TGTGCCAGCAGTTTTCTTCGACAGGGCACTGCTGAGCAGTTCTTC
d_gene: TRBD2; abundance: NA; v_gene: TRBV7-3; j_gene: TRBJ2-5; CDR3aa: CASSSGTSGSQETQYF; CDR3nt: TGTGCCAGCAGCTCGGGGACTAGCGGGAGCCAAGAGACCCAGTACTTC
d_gene: TRBD1; abundance: few; v_gene: TRBV15; j_gene: TRBJ1-4; CDR3aa: CATSRGQGNEKLFF; CDR3nt: TGTGCCACCAGCAGGGGACAGGGGAATGAAAAACTGTTTTTT
d_gene: TRBD1; abundance: NA; v_gene: TRBV28; j_gene: TRBJ1-1; CDR3aa: CASTTTGVPEAFF; CDR3nt: TGTGCCAGCACCACGACAGGGGTTCCTGAAGCTTTCTTT
d_gene: NA; abundance: once; v_gene: TRBV29-1; j_gene: TRBJ2-1; CDR3aa: CSASVGPSAYNEQFF; CDR3nt: TGCAGCGCCAGTGTAGGCCCTAGCGCGTACAATGAGCAGTTCTTC
d_gene: TRBD1; abundance: NA; v_gene: TRBV3-1/TRBV3-2; j_gene: TRBJ2-7; CDR3aa: CASSQPGQGAYEQYF; CDR3nt: TGTGCCAGCAGCCAACCGGGACAGGGCGCCTACGAGCAGTACTTC
d_gene: NA; abundance: NA; v_gene: TRBV2; j_gene: TRBJ2-1; CDR3aa: CASSGVIYNEQFF; CDR3nt: TGTGCCAGCAGTGGAGTCATCTACAATGAGCAGTTCTTC